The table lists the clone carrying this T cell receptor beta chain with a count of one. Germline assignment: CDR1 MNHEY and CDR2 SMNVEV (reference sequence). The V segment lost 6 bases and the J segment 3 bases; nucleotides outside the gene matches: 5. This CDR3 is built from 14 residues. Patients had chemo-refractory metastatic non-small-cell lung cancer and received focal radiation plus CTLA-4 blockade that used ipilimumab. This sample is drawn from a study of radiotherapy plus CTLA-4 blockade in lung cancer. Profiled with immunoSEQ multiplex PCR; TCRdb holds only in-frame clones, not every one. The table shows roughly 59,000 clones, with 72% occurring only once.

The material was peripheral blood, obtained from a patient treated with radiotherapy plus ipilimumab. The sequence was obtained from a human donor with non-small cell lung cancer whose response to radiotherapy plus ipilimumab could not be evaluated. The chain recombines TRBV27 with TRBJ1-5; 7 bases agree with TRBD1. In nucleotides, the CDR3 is TGTGCCAGCAGGCTGACAGGGTACAATCAGCCCCAGCATTTT. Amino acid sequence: CASRLTGYNQPQHF.